Presented here are 14 T cell receptor beta chains from one specimen sequenced in a study of response to subunit inactivated influenza vaccine. TCRdb analysed the RT-PCR reads with MiXCR anew, one entry per CDR3 protein. The data hold about 570,000 distinct CDR3 sequences, with 12% observed a single time. Sequences were derived from PBMCs from blood, sampled on the day of vaccination. The receptors were sampled from a man in his forties or fifties who received an inactivated influenza vaccine.

This clonotype has ten or more counts. The gene calls are TRBV12-3 or TRBV12-4 and TRBJ1-1, with D unclear. The CDR3 is 14 residues long. Deletions cut 6 bases from V and 10 bases from J, with 21 bases between. The DNA of the CDR3 is TGTGCCAGCAGACCGAGGTCCGCGCAGTCAAGAGCTTTCTTT. Its protein is CASRPRSAQSRAFF.

Only a few counts were recorded for this clonotype. This sequence joins TRBV7-8 and TRBJ2-2; maybe TRBD1 (5 bases). The V gene lost 4 bases and the J gene lost 2 bases, with 11 bases spanning the gap. Germline CDR1 reads SGHVS; CDR2 reads FQNEAQ. The CDR3 has 15 residues. The CDR3 DNA reads TGTGCCAGCAGCTCCAGGACACTTAACACCGGGGAGCTGTTTTTT. Translating it yields CASSSRTLNTGELFF.

This chain joins TRBV7-9 and TRBJ1-4; perhaps TRBD1 as D (5 bases). Germline assignment: CDR1 SEHNR and CDR2 FQNEAQ (reference sequence). The CDR3 loop spans 15 amino acids. The V end lost 1 base, the J end lost 4 bases, and 10 bases lay between the germline ends. DNA of the CDR3: TGTGCCAGCAGCTTAGTGGGACGGATTAATGAAAAACTGTTTTTT. This translates into CASSLVGRINEKLFF.

This sequence joins TRBV7-2 and TRBJ1-2; D is ambiguous. The CDR3 is 14 amino acids. Germline V lookup: CDR1 SGHTA, CDR2 FQGNSA. V gave up 3 bases and J gave up 4 bases, with 12 bases separating them. CDR3 loop: CASSLERQSYGYTF. The CDR3 bases are TGTGCCAGCAGCTTGGAACGGCAGAGCTATGGCTACACCTTC.

J is TRBJ2-7 and V is TRBV4-1; weak D call: TRBD1 (6 bases). Germline-derived CDR1 and CDR2 are MGHRA and YSYEKL. The CDR3 is 21 residues long. V gave up 1 base and J gave up 1 base, with 29 bases separating them. CDR3 sequence (DNA): TGCGCCAGCAGCCAAGGTCACAAGGTGTTTTTATTACAGGGATGGTCCTACGAGCAGTACTTC. This translates into CASSQGHKVFLLQGWSYEQYF.

This clonotype occurred many times. The chain joins TRBV6-2 or TRBV6-3 to TRBJ2-1; 7 nucleotides agree with TRBD1. The CDR3 runs to 16 residues. In germline, CDR1 is MNHEY, CDR2 SVGEGT. V was pared by 4 bases and J by 6 bases, with 12 bases of the junction left unmatched. CDR3 loop: CASSSLPETGVNEQFF. CDR3 coding DNA: TGTGCCAGCAGTTCTTTACCCGAAACAGGGGTCAATGAGCAGTTCTTC.

This clonotype was recorded many times. The V and J genes are TRBV7-9 and TRBJ1-2, with TRBD1 matching over 7 bases. The CDR3 is 15 amino acids. Germline assignment: CDR1 SEHNR and CDR2 FQNEAQ (reference sequence). Trimming took 0 bases from V and 8 from J; bases not matched to a gene: 9. This chain's CDR3 is CASSLALTGSEGYTF. CDR3 nucleotide sequence: TGTGCCAGCAGCTTAGCCTTGACAGGGTCGGAGGGCTACACCTTC.

This rearrangement joins TRBV7-6 to TRBJ2-1; 10 bases line up with TRBD1. CDR3 length: 16 amino acids. CDR1 is SGHVS and CDR2 is FNYEAQ in the germline V gene. J was trimmed by 8 bases and V by 7 bases; bases with no gene match: 14. The CDR3: CASNNSGTGVNDEQFF. The CDR3, as DNA: TGTGCCAGCAACAATTCGGGGACAGGGGTTAACGATGAGCAGTTCTTC.

The CDR3 sequence: CATSRGPARDPGTQYF. CDR3 bases: TGTGCCACCAGCAGAGGTCCAGCGCGGGATCCTGGGACCCAGTACTTC. J is TRBJ2-5 and V is TRBV15; the D gene is possibly TRBD2 (6 bases). The germline gives CDR1 LNHNV, CDR2 YYDKDF (reference sequence). V dropped 1 base and J dropped 7 bases, with 19 bases sitting between them. The CDR3 sequence is 16 residues long.

The rearrangement links TRBV24-1 to TRBJ2-1; D gene unclear. Looked up from germline, CDR1 is KGHDR and CDR2 is SFDVKD. V lost 1 base and J lost 9, with 3 bases in between. The CDR3 contains 11 residues. The CDR3 DNA sequence: TGTGCCACCAGTGATTTTGGTGAGCAGTTCTTC. It is translated as CATSDFGEQFF.

A few counts support this clonotype. The gene calls are TRBV29-1 and TRBJ2-7, with a tentative D call TRBD1 (6 bases). CDR3 length: 13 amino acids. Looked up from germline, CDR1 is SQVTM and CDR2 is ANQGSEA. V lost 6 bases to trimming and J lost 2 bases, with 14 bases between them. The CDR3, as DNA: TGCAGCGTCTCAAACAGGGCCACCTACGAGCAGTACTTC. As protein: CSVSNRATYEQYF.

This sequence joins TRBV4-1 and TRBJ2-5; no reliable D call. V lost 5 bases and J 3 bases, leaving 16 bases between the germline ends. This CDR3 has 15 amino acids. CDR1 is MGHRA, CDR2 YSYEKL, per germline. The CDR3 reads CASSWGGRKEETQYF. The CDR3 nucleotides are TGCGCCAGCAGCTGGGGTGGGCGAAAGGAAGAGACCCAGTACTTC.

Concerning this clonotype itself: An end of the junction differs from the germline gene, which may be a read error. This sequence joins TRBV29-1 and TRBJ2-5; 10 positions match TRBD2. The CDR3 has 15 amino acids. Per germline, CDR1 SQVTM and CDR2 ANQGSEA. The CDR3 bases are TGCAGCGTCGTCGAGCGGGGGGGGTACCAAGAGACCCAATACTTC. Translating it yields CSVVERGGYQETQYF.

This clonotype was counted many times. At one boundary the junction diverges from the germline segment, which might be a read error. The chain carries TRBV7-3 and TRBJ2-2, with 12 bases matching TRBD2. CDR1 and CDR2 from the germline V gene are SGHTA and FQGTGA. The CDR3 is made up of 16 amino acids. CDR3 sequence (DNA): TGCGCCAGCAGCTTGACTAGCGGGAGGAACACCGGGGAGCTGTTTTTT. Translating it yields CASSLTSGRNTGELFF. Supplemented by reference TRBV7-3 and TRBJ2-2, the full variable domain reads GAGVSQTPSNKVTEKGKYVELRCDPISGHTALYWYRQSLGQGPEFLIYFQGTGAADDSGLPNDRFFAVRPEGSVSTLKIQRTERGDSAVYLCASSLTSGRNTGELFFGEGSRLTVL.